This TCR beta chain was sequenced for a study of shared clonotypes between healthy human individuals (dated by TCRdb to 2018 to 2020). For the study in its entirety: A few men and a couple of women, aged 18 to 49 years, made up the cohort. Per donor, three plates each were used for CD4 naive and CD4 memory, two for CD8 naive, and one for CD8 memory. To estimate repertoire size and how much clonotype sharing occurs between individuals, the study deeply sequenced the blood TCR repertoires of 4 to 6 healthy adults. Libraries were prepared and TCR repertoires were sequenced by different laboratories using diverse techniques, in order to increase sequencing depth and limit assay-specific biases. Leukapheresis yielded between about 0.94 and 8.9 billion PBMCs per donor.

Donors were healthy HIV-negative adults with no recently reported acute infections or vaccinations. All donors were Caucasian adults living in Nashville, Tennessee, USA. CD4+ T cells were enriched by magnetic negative selection, after which naive cells were positively selected on CD45RA and the negative fraction was taken as the memory subset. Blood was collected by leukapheresis, and PBMCs were isolated by Ficoll-Histopaque density gradient centrifugation and then cryopreserved in liquid nitrogen vapor phase. Analytical flow cytometry was used to check the purity and quantity of each magnetically sorted T cell population. Each sorted fraction had its genomic DNA isolated and then quantified by UV absorbance on a Nanodrop 2000c. Using the deep immunoSEQ assay, TCR CDR3 regions were amplified from genomic DNA by multiplex PCR. Extracted genomic DNA from each cell subset was distributed evenly across all wells of several immunoSEQ 96-well plates, and each plate was treated as a replicate. For sorted subsets, each replicate PCR was loaded with roughly 200 ng genomic DNA, equivalent to 30,000 or so T cell genomes. Purified libraries were measured with a Qubit 3.0 fluorometer, size-checked on a Bioanalyzer 2100, and measured again with the KAPA Library Quantification kit. A separate single-read 150-cycle Illumina NextSeq 550 flow cell was used to sequence each immunoSEQ 96-well plate. On the authors' methods: Because only junctional sequences without quality scores were contained in the immunoSEQ output, filtering matching that applied to full-length reads could not be performed. To assign V/J genes and CDR3, sequences were annotated against IMGT germline references using PyIR, a Python wrapper for IgBLAST v1.9. Reads were filtered out if the reads had weak V/J assignments (E-value above 1e-6), no CDR3, stop codons, out-of-frame junctions, or ambiguous translated residues. V3J clonotypes were defined by identical inferred V gene, J gene, and CDR3 amino acid sequence. Percentage overlap between repertoires was computed as shared unique clonotypes divided by the size of the smaller repertoire. RTK rarefaction, the Chao1 estimator, and Recon v2.1 estimates of unobserved clonotypes were used to assess repertoire richness. For all TCRbeta clonotypes obtained by the gDNA method from a handful of donors, generation probabilities were computed with OLGA. TCRdb provides this immuneACCESS table in a form limited to in-frame rearrangements. Some clones are lacking; in checked studies, under half of them reflect an unresolved V gene, and why the rest are absent is not known. V and J calls and clone size are as listed in that table; D and trimming were resolved from the DNA. This sample holds about 990,000 clones; approximately 80% were observed only once. Of the sample, 0.61% falls within the top ten clones.

CDR1 MNHNS and CDR2 SASEGT were looked up in the germline V gene. Cut back by 5 bases and 5 bases, the V and J ends lie 6 bases apart. Measured from the cysteine to the phenylalanine, the CDR3 is 12 residues long. The only DNA kept is the CDR3, 36 bases in frame from the first base. Beyond this particular receptor, the publication reports: Incomplete sequencing was indicated by rarefaction of sorted-subset datasets, despite the large sequencing depth. Only blood was sampled, and tissue TCR repertoires likely differ from those in blood. The genetic and exposure-history diversity represented was limited by the small number of donors. Pairwise subsampling led to the expectation that sequencing depth would affect the degree of clonotype sharing among donors. Naive subsets generally had larger estimated clonotype richness than memory subsets did. When a handful of donors were compared, the shared fraction of clonotypes was about 5.4% for naive CD4, approximately 3.3% for naive CD8, 2.3% for memory CD4, and about 0.36% for memory CD8. Compared with non-shared clonotypes, clonotypes shared by all four sorted-subset donors had higher generation probabilities.

About this clone itself: Its antigen remains unidentified. The record has no base qualities; no much larger clone is one base away.

The source material was memory CD4+ T cells from PBMCs. In the paper's terms, the cell subset or site label means: CD45RA-negative fraction. The chain couples TRBV6-1 to TRBJ2-2; the D segment cannot be called with confidence. The sequence was obtained from a man aged 18 to 29 in good health. Some clones in this sample may be carry-over from other donors' samples. The CDR3 loop reads CASSYLTGELFF. The DNA reads TGTGCCAGCAGTTATCTTACCGGGGAGCTGTTTTTT.